The following is a T cell receptor beta chain sequence with its context. Its antigen is unknown. This sample stems from a study of vaccination effects on CD4 cells after COVID-19. Viral peptide pools were used in the ViraFEST assay to expand antigen-specific CD4+ T cells, and sequencing came afterward. Subsequent to 10 days of culture, CD4+ T cells were isolated. BNT162b2 vaccine or mRNA-1273 vaccine was given to participants in two doses. Sequenced by immunoSEQ multiplex PCR; TCRdb stores in-frame clones only, minus some. The profile shows under 20,000 clones, 55% to 75% of them singletons. V was trimmed by 5 bases and J by 7 bases, leaving 11 bases between them. This CDR3 region has 12 residues. Germline V lookup: CDR1 SQVTM, CDR2 ANQGSEA.

The chain combines TRBV29-1 with TRBJ1-4; D unresolved. The receptor's source is a human donor who received a COVID-19 vaccine. Material: CD4+ T cells from PBMCs cultured with SARS-CoV-2 spike peptides, obtained after COVID-19 vaccination. The DNA for the CDR3 is TGCAGCGTTTTGGGGTCGGGTGAAAAACTGTTTTTT. Residues: CSVLGSGEKLFF.